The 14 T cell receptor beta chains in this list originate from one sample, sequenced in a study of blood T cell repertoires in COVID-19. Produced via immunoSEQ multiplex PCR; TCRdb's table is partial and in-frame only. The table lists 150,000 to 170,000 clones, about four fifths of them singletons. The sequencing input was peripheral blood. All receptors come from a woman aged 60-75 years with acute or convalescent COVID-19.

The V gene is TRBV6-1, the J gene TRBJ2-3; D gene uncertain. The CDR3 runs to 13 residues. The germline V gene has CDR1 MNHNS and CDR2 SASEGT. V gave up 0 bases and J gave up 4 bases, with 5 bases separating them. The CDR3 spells CASSEAVSDTQYF. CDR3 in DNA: TGTGCCAGCAGTGAAGCCGTTTCAGATACGCAGTATTTT.

The chain's CDR3 is CASSEREGGYGYTF. The CDR3, as DNA: TGCGCCAGCAGTGAACGTGAAGGAGGCTATGGCTACACCTTC. The chain has TRBV10-2 and TRBJ1-2; D uncertain. CDR3 length: 14 residues. Germline V gene lookup returns CDR1 WSHSY and CDR2 SAAADI. Trimming took 3 bases from V and 4 from J, leaving 12 bases between them.

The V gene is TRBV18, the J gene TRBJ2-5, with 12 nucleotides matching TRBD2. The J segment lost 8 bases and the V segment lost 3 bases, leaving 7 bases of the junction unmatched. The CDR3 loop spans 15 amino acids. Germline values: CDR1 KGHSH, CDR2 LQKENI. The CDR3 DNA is TGTGCCAGCTCACCGCCACTAGCGGGGGGCGGAACCCAGTACTTC. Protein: CASSPPLAGGGTQYF.

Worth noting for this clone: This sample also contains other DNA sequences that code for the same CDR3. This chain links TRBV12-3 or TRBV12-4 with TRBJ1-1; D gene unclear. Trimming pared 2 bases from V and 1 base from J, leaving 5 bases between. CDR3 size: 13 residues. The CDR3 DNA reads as TGTGCCAGCAGTTTAAGACAGAACACTGAAGCTTTCTTT. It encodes CASSLRQNTEAFF.

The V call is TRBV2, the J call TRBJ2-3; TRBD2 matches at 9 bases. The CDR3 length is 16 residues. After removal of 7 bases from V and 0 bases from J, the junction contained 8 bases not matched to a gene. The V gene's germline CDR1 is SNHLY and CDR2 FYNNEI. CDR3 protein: CASTQGRGGSTDTQYF. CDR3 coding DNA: TGTGCCAGCACCCAAGGGCGGGGGGGAAGCACAGATACGCAGTATTTT.

CDR3 protein: CASSPRANYGYTF. Here the CDR3 DNA reads TGTGCCAGCAGCCCCAGGGCTAACTATGGCTACACCTTC. This rearrangement joins TRBV6-5 to TRBJ1-2, with D perhaps TRBD1 (5 bases). The germline gives CDR1 MNHEY, CDR2 SVGAGI. This CDR3 region has 13 residues. The ends were cut back, 6 bases at V and 0 bases at J, with 8 bases in the middle.

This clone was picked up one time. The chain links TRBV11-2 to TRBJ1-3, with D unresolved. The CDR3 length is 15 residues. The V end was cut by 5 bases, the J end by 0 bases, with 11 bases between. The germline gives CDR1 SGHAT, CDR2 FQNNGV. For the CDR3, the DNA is TGTGCCAGCAGCCCAACGGTTTACTCTGGAAACACCATATATTTT. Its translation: CASSPTVYSGNTIYF.

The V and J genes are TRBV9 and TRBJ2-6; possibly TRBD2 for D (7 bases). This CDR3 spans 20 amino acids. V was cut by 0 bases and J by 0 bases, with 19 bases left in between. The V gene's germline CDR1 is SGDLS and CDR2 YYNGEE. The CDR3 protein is CASSVALAGASGSGANVLTF. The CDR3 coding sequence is TGTGCCAGCAGCGTAGCTTTGGCGGGGGCAAGTGGCTCTGGGGCCAACGTCCTGACTTTC. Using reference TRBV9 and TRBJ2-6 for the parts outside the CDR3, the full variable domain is DSGVTQTPKHLITATGQRVTLRCSPRSGDLSVYWYQQSLDQGLQFLIQYYNGEERAKGNILERFSAQQFPDLHSELNLSSLELGDSALYFCASSVALAGASGSGANVLTFGAGSRLTVL.

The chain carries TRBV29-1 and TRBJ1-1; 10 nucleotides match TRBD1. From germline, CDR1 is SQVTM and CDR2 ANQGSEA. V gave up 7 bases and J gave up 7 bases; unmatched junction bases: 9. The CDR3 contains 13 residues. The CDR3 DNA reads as TGCAGCGCACGACAGGGACAGGGGAATGAAGCTTTCTTT. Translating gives CSARQGQGNEAFF.

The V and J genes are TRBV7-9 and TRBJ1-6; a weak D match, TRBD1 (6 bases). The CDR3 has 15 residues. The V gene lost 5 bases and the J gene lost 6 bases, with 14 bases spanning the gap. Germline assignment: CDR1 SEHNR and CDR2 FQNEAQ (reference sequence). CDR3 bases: TGTGCCAGCAGCCCGCAGGGGTTCACTAATTCACCCCTCCACTTT. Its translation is CASSPQGFTNSPLHF.

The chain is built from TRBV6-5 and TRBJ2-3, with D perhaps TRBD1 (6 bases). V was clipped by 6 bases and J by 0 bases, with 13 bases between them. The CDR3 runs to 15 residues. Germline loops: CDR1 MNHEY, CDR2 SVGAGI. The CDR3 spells CASRGQRTSTDTQYF. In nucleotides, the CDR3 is TGTGCCAGCAGAGGACAGCGGACTAGCACAGATACGCAGTATTTT.

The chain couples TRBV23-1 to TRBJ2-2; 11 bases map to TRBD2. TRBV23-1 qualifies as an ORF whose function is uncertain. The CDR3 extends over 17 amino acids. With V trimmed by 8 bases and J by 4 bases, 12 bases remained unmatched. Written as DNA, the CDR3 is TGCGCCAGCGGAAGGGCCCATAGCGGGGGGGGCACCGGGGAGCTGTTTTTT. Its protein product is CASGRAHSGGGTGELFF.

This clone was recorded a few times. CDR3 in DNA: TGCGCCAGCAGCCAAGTTGCGAGCTATGGCTACACCTTC. This sequence encodes CASSQVASYGYTF. The V call is TRBV4-1, the J call TRBJ1-2; no clear D gene. This CDR3 contains 13 residues. Germline V gene sequence: CDR1 MGHRA, CDR2 YSYEKL. V lost 1 base to trimming and J lost 4 bases, with 7 bases between them.

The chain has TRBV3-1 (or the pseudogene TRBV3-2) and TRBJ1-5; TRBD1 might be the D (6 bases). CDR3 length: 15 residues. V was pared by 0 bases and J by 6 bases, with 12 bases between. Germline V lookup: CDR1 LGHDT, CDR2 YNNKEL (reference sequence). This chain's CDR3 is CASSQDTGGPQPQHF. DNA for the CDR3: TGTGCCAGCAGCCAAGATACTGGGGGCCCTCAGCCCCAGCATTTT.